The clone carrying this T cell receptor (beta chain) was found a few times. CDR3 length: 13 amino acids. Germline CDR1 reads LNHNV; CDR2 reads YYDKDF (reference sequence). V gave up 5 bases and J gave up 4 bases; unmatched junction bases: 4. The source of the sample is a study of T cells in Graves' hyperthyroidism and ophthalmopathy. Study information: Pretreatment peripheral blood was obtained at initial diagnosis.

Regions amplified from RNA transcripts were the TCR beta CDR3 regions. TCR CDR3 regions were first amplified by RT-PCR with HTBI primers. TCRdb re-called the multiplex PCR reads through MiXCR, storing one row per CDR3 protein. The table lists approximately 600,000 distinct CDR3 sequences, roughly 15% of them singletons. The TCR was taken from a woman aged 40-49 years with Graves' ophthalmopathy. The chain combines TRBV15 with TRBJ2-5; TRBD2 aligns across 7 bases. The source material was blood. Here the CDR3 reads CATSPIAGETQYF. CDR3 DNA: TGTGCCACCAGCCCTATAGCGGGAGAGACCCAGTACTTC.